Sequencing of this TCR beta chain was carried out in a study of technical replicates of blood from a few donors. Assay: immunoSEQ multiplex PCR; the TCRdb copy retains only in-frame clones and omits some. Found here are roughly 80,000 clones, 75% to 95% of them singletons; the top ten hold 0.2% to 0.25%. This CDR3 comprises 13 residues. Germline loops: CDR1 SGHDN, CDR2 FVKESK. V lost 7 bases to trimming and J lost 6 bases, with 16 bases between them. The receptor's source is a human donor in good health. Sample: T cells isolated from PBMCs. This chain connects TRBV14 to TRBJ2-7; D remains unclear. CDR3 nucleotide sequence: TGTGCCAGCAACCTGGGCCTTGACCCCGAGCAGTACTTC. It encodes CASNLGLDPEQYF. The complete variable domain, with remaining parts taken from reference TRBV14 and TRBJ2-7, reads EAGVTQFPSHSVIEKGQTVTLRCDPISGHDNLYWYRRVMGKEIKFLLHFVKESKQDESGMPNNRFLAERTGGTYSTLKVQPAELEDSGVYFCASNLGLDPEQYFGPGTRLTVT.